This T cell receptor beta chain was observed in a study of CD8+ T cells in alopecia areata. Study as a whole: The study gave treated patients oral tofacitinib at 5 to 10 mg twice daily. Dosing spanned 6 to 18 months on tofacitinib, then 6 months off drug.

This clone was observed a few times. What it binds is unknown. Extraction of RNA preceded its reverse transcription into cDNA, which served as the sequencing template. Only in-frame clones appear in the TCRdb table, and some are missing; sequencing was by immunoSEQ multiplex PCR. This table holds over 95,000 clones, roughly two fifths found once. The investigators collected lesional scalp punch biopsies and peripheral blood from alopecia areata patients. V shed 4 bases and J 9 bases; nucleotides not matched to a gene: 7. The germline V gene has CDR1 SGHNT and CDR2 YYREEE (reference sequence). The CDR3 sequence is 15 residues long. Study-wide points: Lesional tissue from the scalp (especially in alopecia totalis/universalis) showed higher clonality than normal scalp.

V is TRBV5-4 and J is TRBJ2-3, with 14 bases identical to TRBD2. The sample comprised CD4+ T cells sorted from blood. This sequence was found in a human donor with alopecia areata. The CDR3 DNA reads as TGTGCCAGCAGCCGCGCGACTAGCGGGAGGGCGACGCAGTATTTT. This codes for CASSRATSGRATQYF.